The 9 T cell receptor beta chains below all came from one sample that was sequenced in a study of cytomegalovirus exposure and HLA in healthy donors. PCR was performed using 60 Vbeta and 13 Jbeta primers. Here immunoSEQ multiplex PCR was the method, and the copy in TCRdb shows in-frame clones only, minus some. The table shows 150,000 to 200,000 clones, with 79% occurring only once. The source material was PBMCs. The receptors derive from a woman in her thirties or forties in good health and CMV-seronegative.

CDR3: CASSATGNTEAFF. CDR3 nucleotides: TGTGCCAGCAGTGCTACAGGGAACACTGAAGCTTTCTTT. This rearrangement joins TRBV2 to TRBJ1-1; the D gene is possibly TRBD1 (5 bases). V lost 4 bases and J 1 base, leaving 7 bases between the germline ends. The CDR3 is 13 residues long. In germline, CDR1 is SNHLY, CDR2 FYNNEI.

Only a few counts were recorded for this clone. The chain combines TRBV5-6 with TRBJ2-1; 8 bases align to TRBD1. Germline V gives CDR1 SGHDT, CDR2 YYEEEE. V lost 2 bases and J lost 1; bases outside the gene matches: 5. CDR3 length: 16 amino acids. The CDR3 DNA follows: TGTGCCAGCAGCTTCCAGGGGGCAACATCCTACAATGAGCAGTTCTTC. It is translated as CASSFQGATSYNEQFF.

The V gene is TRBV11-3, the J gene TRBJ1-1; maybe TRBD1 (5 bases). This CDR3 spans 13 amino acids. From germline, CDR1 is SGHNT and CDR2 YENEEA. V was pared by 8 bases and J by 3 bases, with 13 bases between. CDR3 loop: CASRTQGDTEAFF. In DNA, the CDR3 is TGTGCCAGCCGGACGCAAGGGGACACTGAAGCTTTCTTT.

The chain employs TRBV27 and TRBJ2-3, with D possibly being TRBD2 (6 bases). V was trimmed by 6 bases and J by 0 bases, leaving 16 bases between them. Germline V gives CDR1 MNHEY, CDR2 SMNVEV (reference sequence). The CDR3 length is 16 residues. CDR3 DNA: TGTGCCAGCAGCCCTCCGGTCGGGACTAGCACAGATACGCAGTATTTT. Translating it yields CASSPPVGTSTDTQYF.

This clone appeared a single time. The rearrangement links TRBV5-1 to TRBJ2-7; perhaps TRBD2 as D (5 bases). The germline gives CDR1 SGHRS, CDR2 YFSETQ. The ends were cut back, 3 bases at V and 2 bases at J, with 15 bases in the middle. The CDR3 is made up of 15 amino acids. The CDR3 coding sequence is TGCGCCAGCAGCTGGATTCCGGGAAACCCCTACGAGCAGTACTTC. Translation: CASSWIPGNPYEQYF.

The genes are TRBV5-1 and TRBJ2-3; 8 nucleotides agree with TRBD2. This CDR3 is built from 19 residues. CDR1 and CDR2 from the germline V gene are SGHRS and YFSETQ. The trim removed 4 bases at V and 2 bases at J, leaving 18 bases unmatched. The CDR3 DNA reads as TGCGCCAGCAGCAGAGGAAGTCTGAGTAGCGGGGCCGTCACAGATACGCAGTATTTT. Encoded protein: CASSRGSLSSGAVTDTQYF.

This clone appeared a single time. V is TRBV15 and J is TRBJ2-7; no clear D. CDR3 length: 13 amino acids. The V and J ends lost 0 bases and 2 bases respectively, with 5 bases between them. Per the germline V gene, CDR1 is LNHNV and CDR2 is YYDKDF (reference sequence). This chain's CDR3 is CATSRDKPYEQYF. In DNA, the CDR3 is TGTGCCACCAGCAGAGATAAGCCCTACGAGCAGTACTTC.

J is TRBJ2-1 and V is TRBV14; 7 bases map to TRBD2. Trimming removed 2 bases from V and 8 bases from J; junction bases left unmatched: 9. This CDR3 is 15 amino acids long. Germline CDR1 SGHDN, CDR2 FVKESK. The CDR3 coding sequence is TGTGCCAGCAGCCAAAGTCGAGCGGGGTGGGATGAGCAGTTCTTC. Its translation is CASSQSRAGWDEQFF.

This sequence joins TRBV5-6 and TRBJ1-1; possible D gene TRBD1, 6 bases. Germline V gives CDR1 SGHDT, CDR2 YYEEEE. The CDR3 contains 15 residues. V was cut by 2 bases and J by 4 bases, with 15 bases left in between. This CDR3 reads CASSLNRALATEAFF. The CDR3 DNA follows: TGTGCCAGCAGCTTAAACAGGGCCCTAGCCACTGAAGCTTTCTTT.